Below, 30 T cell receptor beta chains from the same sample are listed, as sequenced in a study of Graves' ophthalmopathy and Graves' hyperthyroidism. RNA served as the template for amplifying TCR beta CDR3 regions. Amplification began with first-round RT-PCR using HTBI primers, then second-round multiplex PCR was performed. TCRdb processed the multiplex PCR reads anew with MiXCR; each CDR3 protein has one entry. Here the sample spans approximately 480,000 distinct CDR3 sequences, about 15% being singletons. Sequencing was done on a sample of blood. These receptors all stem from a woman younger than 45 with Graves' ophthalmopathy.

The chain carries TRBV19 and TRBJ1-5, with D possibly being TRBD1 (5 bases). V was shortened by 2 bases and J by 5 bases, with 10 bases between the two germline ends. Per the germline V gene, CDR1 is LNHDA and CDR2 is SQIVND (reference sequence). The CDR3 spans 14 residues. CDR3 in DNA: TGTGCCAGTAGTATAATCGGGGGGGATCAGCCCCAGCATTTT. Protein: CASSIIGGDQPQHF.

This clonotype was found a few times. The J gene is TRBJ2-7, the V gene TRBV4-2, with a tentative D call TRBD2 (6 bases). The CDR3 runs 14 residues. CDR1 and CDR2 from the germline V gene are LGHNA and YNFKEQ. V lost 4 bases and J lost 1, with 11 bases in between. The CDR3 DNA reads TGTGCCAGCAGCCGCGCCGGGACTTCCTACGAGCAGTACTTC. It is translated as CASSRAGTSYEQYF.

The genes are TRBV19 and TRBJ1-2, with a tentative D call TRBD1 (5 bases). CDR3 length: 16 amino acids. V was clipped by 6 bases and J by 5 bases, with 22 bases between them. Germline CDR1 LNHDA, CDR2 SQIVND (reference sequence). The CDR3: CASSALLSGGSYGYTF. The CDR3 region has the DNA TGTGCCAGTAGCGCCCTGCTGAGTGGGGGGAGTTATGGCTACACCTTC.

This chain uses TRBV28 with TRBJ2-2; perhaps TRBD2 as D (5 bases). Per the germline V gene, CDR1 is MDHEN and CDR2 is SYDVKM. Trimming stripped 6 bases from V and 4 bases from J, with 15 bases between. This CDR3 is built from 15 residues. The CDR3 protein is CASRSLERSTGELFF. DNA for the CDR3: TGTGCCAGCAGATCCCTAGAGCGGAGCACCGGGGAGCTGTTTTTT.

The DNA of the CDR3 is TGTGCCAGCAAAACAGTTCACACCGGGGAGCTGTTTTTT. Protein product: CASKTVHTGELFF. The chain joins TRBV9 to TRBJ2-2; D remains unclear. Germline assignment: CDR1 SGDLS and CDR2 YYNGEE. Trimming left V 6 bases short and J 3 bases short, with 9 bases between. The CDR3 extends over 13 amino acids. The whole variable domain, remainder taken from reference TRBV9 and TRBJ2-2, is DSGVTQTPKHLITATGQRVTLRCSPRSGDLSVYWYQQSLDQGLQFLIQYYNGEERAKGNILERFSAQQFPDLHSELNLSSLELGDSALYFCASKTVHTGELFFGEGSRLTVL.

This clonotype was found many times. The chain has TRBV27 and TRBJ2-7; D may be TRBD2 (6 bases). The CDR3 runs 14 residues. The germline V gene has CDR1 MNHEY and CDR2 SMNVEV (reference sequence). Trimming stripped 7 bases from V and 2 bases from J, with 15 bases between. The CDR3 region is CASTPSSGAYEQYF. CDR3 coding DNA: TGTGCCAGCACCCCCAGTAGCGGAGCCTACGAGCAGTACTTC.

This chain joins TRBV7-2 and TRBJ1-5, with a weak D call TRBD1 (6 bases). Between the trimmed V and J ends, which lost 5 bases and 4 bases, there was a span of 15 bases. This CDR3 has 15 amino acids. In germline, CDR1 is SGHTA, CDR2 FQGNSA. CDR3 region: CASSPTGQINQPQHF. CDR3 bases: TGTGCCAGCAGCCCCACGGGACAAATTAATCAGCCCCAGCATTTT. The variable domain in full, with the rest retrieved from reference TRBV7-2 and TRBJ1-5, is GAGVSQSPSNKVTEKGKDVELRCDPISGHTALYWYRQSLGQGLEFLIYFQGNSAPDKSGLPSDRFSAERTGGSVSTLTIQRTQQEDSAVYLCASSPTGQINQPQHFGDGTRLSIL.

This clonotype was observed at least ten times. The V call is TRBV19, the J call TRBJ2-7; D possibly uses TRBD1 or TRBD2 (6 bases each). The CDR3 is 14 residues long. The V and J ends lost 3 bases and 1 base respectively, with 10 bases between them. Germline CDR1 is LNHDA and CDR2 is SQIVND (reference sequence). In nucleotides, the CDR3 is TGTGCCAGTAGTATCGGAGGGGGGTCCTACGAGCAGTACTTC. Encoded protein: CASSIGGGSYEQYF.

On this clonotype itself: At one end the junction does not follow the germline gene, possibly because of a read error. The V call is TRBV6-1, the J call TRBJ2-5, with 11 bases fitting TRBD2. The CDR3 is 17 residues long. Germline V gene data show CDR1 as MNHNS and CDR2 as SASEGT. The CDR3 sequence is CASSVGLLAGVQEAQYF. In DNA form, the CDR3 reads TGTGCCAGCAGTGTAGGTTTACTAGCGGGGGTACAAGAGGCCCAGTACTTC.

There are many counts of this clonotype. The J gene is TRBJ1-1, the V gene TRBV6-5; D is unresolved. V was shortened by 6 bases and J by 10 bases, with 18 bases between the two germline ends. Germline CDR1 is MNHEY and CDR2 is SVGAGI. CDR3 length equals 13 residues. The DNA of the CDR3 is TGTGCCAGCAGCCCCACGGGTTACATGTCAGCTTTCTTT. Translation gives CASSPTGYMSAFF.

This clonotype was detected many times. The rearrangement joins TRBV20-1 to TRBJ2-5, with D hard to call. The CDR3 extends over 12 amino acids. Germline V gene data show CDR1 as DFQATT and CDR2 as SNEGSKA (reference sequence). CDR3 coding DNA: TGCAGCGCTCCTCCCCAGTGGGGGACCCAGTACTTC. Translated: CSAPPQWGTQYF.

This clonotype was observed many times. The chain joins TRBV5-1 to TRBJ2-7; D remains unclear. The CDR3 consists of 12 residues. Germline V gene sequence: CDR1 SGHRS, CDR2 YFSETQ. With 0 bases removed from V and 5 bases from J, the gap between germline ends came to 6 bases. CDR3 sequence (DNA): TGCGCCAGCAGCTTGGTTCCGGACGAGCAGTACTTC. It codes for CASSLVPDEQYF.

The V gene is TRBV15, the J gene TRBJ2-5; a weak D match, TRBD1 (7 bases). The ends were cut back, 2 bases at V and 5 bases at J, with 18 bases in the middle. CDR1 and CDR2 from the germline V gene are LNHNV and YYDKDF (reference sequence). The CDR3 spans 16 residues. Written as DNA, the CDR3 is TGTGCCACCAGCAGAACCCGTCAGGGGGGAGGCGAGACCCAGTACTTC. The encoded protein is CATSRTRQGGGETQYF. Drawing the rest from reference TRBV15 and TRBJ2-5, the complete variable domain is DAMVIQNPRYQVTQFGKPVTLSCSQTLNHNVMYWYQQKSSQAPKLLFHYYDKDFNNEADTPDNFQSRRPNTSFCFLDIRSPGLGDTAMYLCATSRTRQGGGETQYFGPGTRLLVL.

This clonotype was observed many times. This rearrangement joins TRBV7-9 to TRBJ2-5, with D perhaps matching TRBD2 (5 bases). The CDR3 contains 12 residues. V lost 3 bases and J lost 7, with 9 bases in between. The V gene's germline CDR1 is SEHNR and CDR2 FQNEAQ (reference sequence). The CDR3 here is CASSLDAGTQYF. CDR3 DNA: TGTGCCAGCAGCTTGGACGCGGGGACCCAGTACTTC.

This clonotype was counted many times. The rearrangement joins TRBV29-1 to TRBJ1-1; no firm D call. This CDR3 contains 14 residues. The V and J ends lost 1 base and 5 bases respectively, with 14 bases between them. From germline, CDR1 is SQVTM and CDR2 ANQGSEA. Here the CDR3 DNA reads TGCAGCGTTGAAGGTCGAGTGAGTAGGACTGAAGCTTTCTTT. It codes for CSVEGRVSRTEAFF.

In the case of this clonotype: This may come from a read error, since a much larger clone is one base off. The chain links TRBV20-1 to TRBJ2-7; a possible D gene is TRBD2 (5 bases). This CDR3 is built from 14 residues. Germline V gene sequence: CDR1 DFQATT, CDR2 SNEGSKA (reference sequence). CDR3 protein: CSARGSGNSYKQYF. The CDR3 DNA sequence: TGCAGTGCTAGGGGGAGCGGCAACTCCTACAAGCAGTACTTC.

This chain connects TRBV5-8 to TRBJ1-5; no clear D gene. Trimming stripped 5 bases from V and 6 bases from J, with 9 bases between. Per germline, CDR1 SGHTS and CDR2 YDEGEE. The CDR3 sequence is 12 residues long. The CDR3 region has the DNA TGTGCCAGCAGACCGACGGGTCAGCCCCAGCATTTT. It encodes CASRPTGQPQHF. The whole variable domain, filled in from reference TRBV5-8 and TRBJ1-5, reads EAGVTQSPTHLIKTRGQQATLRCSPISGHTSVYWYQQALGLGLQFLLWYDEGEERNRGNFPPRFSGRQFPNYSSELNVNALELEDSALYLCASRPTGQPQHFGDGTRLSIL.

The gene calls are TRBV6-1 and TRBJ1-2; 7 bases are a match to TRBD1. Germline V lookup: CDR1 MNHNS, CDR2 SASEGT. The CDR3 has 16 residues. V shed 2 bases, J shed 3 bases, and the junction held 9 bases outside the gene matches. CDR3 bases: TGTGCCAGCAGTGAATGGGCGCAGGGGGGGGACTATGGCTACACCTTC. Residues: CASSEWAQGGDYGYTF.

As for this clonotype: It may be a read error: a sequence one base away is much more abundant. The chain uses TRBV10-3 and TRBJ2-7; 8 nucleotides agree with TRBD1. The CDR3 is 14 amino acids. V shed 8 bases and J 3 bases; nucleotides not matched to a gene: 9. CDR1 and CDR2 (germline): ENHRY, SYGVKD. In DNA, the CDR3 is TGTGCCATCGCCGCATTGACAGGGGACTACGAGCAGTACTTC. It specifies CAIAALTGDYEQYF.

CDR3 amino acids: CASGLGGGQETQYF. For the CDR3, the DNA is TGTGCTAGTGGTTTGGGCGGGGGGCAAGAGACCCAGTACTTC. This chain connects TRBV12-5 to TRBJ2-5; 8 positions match TRBD2. The CDR3 is 14 amino acids. The V and J ends lost 1 base and 2 bases, in that order; junction bases with no gene match: 0. Germline lookup yields CDR1 LGHNT and CDR2 FRNRAP.

The chain couples TRBV27 to TRBJ1-5; unclear D gene. This CDR3 is built from 12 residues. The V and J ends lost 6 bases and 7 bases respectively, with 10 bases between them. Germline V gene data show CDR1 as MNHEY and CDR2 as SMNVEV (reference sequence). The CDR3: CASSSPGQPQHF. DNA of the CDR3: TGTGCCAGCAGCTCCCCGGGACAGCCCCAGCATTTT.

This clonotype was observed many times. The genes are TRBV27 and TRBJ2-4, with no clear D. Germline assignment: CDR1 MNHEY and CDR2 SMNVEV (reference sequence). CDR3 length: 13 residues. The germline V and J ends were trimmed by 6 bases and 1 base, with 7 bases remaining between them. CDR3 DNA: TGTGCCAGCAGAGGGCGTGCCAAAAACATTCAGTACTTC. This encodes CASRGRAKNIQYF.

This clonotype was observed at least ten times. The chain employs TRBV29-1 and TRBJ2-7; 7 bases line up with TRBD1. V trimming: 4 bases; J trimming: 2 bases; junction bases outside the gene matches: 5. The CDR3 covers 13 residues. The germline V gene encodes CDR1 SQVTM and CDR2 ANQGSEA. The CDR3 loop is CSVGTGTTYEQYF. As DNA, the CDR3 is TGCAGCGTTGGGACAGGAACGACCTACGAGCAGTACTTC.

This clonotype was detected a few times. V gene TRBV5-1 combines with J gene TRBJ1-2; TRBD1 aligns across 10 bases. V shed 1 base and J 7 bases; nucleotides not matched to a gene: 7. The CDR3 loop spans 15 amino acids. The germline V gene encodes CDR1 SGHRS and CDR2 YFSETQ. CDR3 amino acids: CASSLTMGQGSGYTF. CDR3 DNA: TGCGCCAGCAGCTTGACCATGGGACAGGGGTCTGGCTACACCTTC.

The sample holds many counts of this clonotype. The chain joins TRBV12-3 or TRBV12-4 to TRBJ2-5, with 8 bases that match TRBD1. J gave up 4 bases and V 6 bases, and 1 base lay outside the gene matches. The CDR3 runs to 12 residues. The CDR3 DNA follows: TGTGCCAGCAGACAGGGGGTAGAGACCCAGTACTTC. Translating it yields CASRQGVETQYF.

The sample holds many counts of this clonotype. This chain links TRBV2 with TRBJ1-1; D gene unclear. CDR3 length: 11 amino acids. Trimming removed 4 bases from V and 9 bases from J, with 9 bases in between. Per the germline V gene, CDR1 is SNHLY and CDR2 is FYNNEI. The DNA of the CDR3 is TGTGCCAGCAGTGGACAAACCCAAGCTTTCTTT. Its protein product is CASSGQTQAFF.

This clonotype appeared many times. The genes are TRBV19 and TRBJ1-5, with D perhaps matching TRBD1 (5 bases). The CDR3 loop spans 16 amino acids. The V gene lost 5 bases and the J gene lost 6 bases, with 20 bases spanning the gap. Per the germline V gene, CDR1 is LNHDA and CDR2 is SQIVND (reference sequence). Here the CDR3 DNA reads TGTGCCAGTAGTCCCTCGGGGATGGGGGGGAGTCAGCCCCAGCATTTT. Encoded protein: CASSPSGMGGSQPQHF.

This clonotype has a count of ten or more. Here the CDR3 DNA reads TGTGCCAGCAGCTTACGGGGGCAGAGTGTGTTCTTT. Translation gives CASSLRGQSVFF. V is TRBV7-2 and J is TRBJ1-1, with TRBD1 as a possible D gene (6 bases). The CDR3 runs 12 residues. Germline CDR1 SGHTA, CDR2 FQGNSA. V was trimmed by 2 bases and J by 14 bases, leaving 15 bases between them. The whole variable domain, filled in from reference TRBV7-2 and TRBJ1-1, reads GAGVSQSPSNKVTEKGKDVELRCDPISGHTALYWYRQSLGQGLEFLIYFQGNSAPDKSGLPSDRFSAERTGGSVSTLTIQRTQQEDSAVYLCASSLRGQSVFFGQGTRLTVV.

This clonotype was detected many times. The gene calls are TRBV28 and TRBJ1-6, with D possibly TRBD1 on 6 matching bases. The CDR3 spans 16 residues. The V end lost 10 bases, the J end lost 7 bases, and 23 bases lay between the germline ends. Per germline, CDR1 MDHEN and CDR2 SYDVKM. The CDR3 sequence is CAIDSRDTKENSPLHF. As DNA, the CDR3 is TGTGCCATCGACTCCCGGGACACGAAAGAAAATTCACCCCTCCACTTT.

This clonotype was seen many times. The gene calls are TRBV28 and TRBJ2-7; 8 nucleotides line up with TRBD1. The CDR3 runs to 14 residues. The ends lost 3 bases at V and 4 bases at J; junction bases unmatched: 5. CDR1 and CDR2 (germline): MDHEN, SYDVKM. CDR3 bases: TGTGCCAGCAGTTTTCAGGGGGCCTTTTACGAGCAGTACTTC. Its translation is CASSFQGAFYEQYF.